Detailed here is one T cell receptor (beta chain). These data come from a study of blood T cell repertoires in COVID-19. Study summary: Acute-phase and convalescent COVID-19 samples originated in the United States, Italy and Spain. T cells, B-cell-depleted T cells, or PBMCs provided the cDNA or gDNA that served as material.

Germline CDR1 reads KGHSH; CDR2 reads LQKENI. V lost 4 bases and J 0 bases, leaving 23 bases between the germline ends. This CDR3 has 19 residues. Original analysis: Reference gene primers were amplified, and this amplification served to estimate nucleated cell counts. Some clones are missing from TCRdb's copy, which holds only in-frame ones; the method was immunoSEQ multiplex PCR. That table gives V, J and clone size, and the DNA gave D and trimming. This sample yields approximately 29,000 clones, of which roughly 90% are seen a single time; over 11% belongs to the top ten. The rearrangement uses TRBV18 and TRBJ2-3, with a weak D call TRBD1 (7 bases). This TCR derives from a human donor with active COVID-19. The donor label of this sample is uncertain. Sequences were obtained from peripheral blood. CDR3 residues: CASSLYTPTTGTSTDTQYF. The CDR3 DNA follows: TGTGCCAGCTCACTATACACTCCGACGACAGGGACTAGCACAGATACGCAGTATTTT. Complete variable domain (other parts from reference TRBV18 and TRBJ2-3): NAGVMQNPRHLVRRRGQEARLRCSPMKGHSHVYWYRQLPEEGLKFMVYLQKENIIDESGMPKERFSAEFPKEGPSILRIQQVVRGDSAAYFCASSLYTPTTGTSTDTQYFGPGTRLTVL.